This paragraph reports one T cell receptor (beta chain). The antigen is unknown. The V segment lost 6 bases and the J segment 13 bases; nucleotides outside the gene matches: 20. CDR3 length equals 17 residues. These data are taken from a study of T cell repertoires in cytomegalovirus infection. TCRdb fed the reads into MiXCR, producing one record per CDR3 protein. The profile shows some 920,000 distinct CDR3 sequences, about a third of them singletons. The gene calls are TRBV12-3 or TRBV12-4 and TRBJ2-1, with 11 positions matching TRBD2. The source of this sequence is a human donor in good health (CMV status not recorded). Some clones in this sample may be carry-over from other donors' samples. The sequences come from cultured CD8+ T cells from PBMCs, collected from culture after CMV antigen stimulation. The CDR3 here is CASSPGGVSGGDLGQFF. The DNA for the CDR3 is TGTGCCAGCAGCCCCGGCGGGGTTAGCGGGGGGGATTTAGGCCAGTTCTTC.